This TCR beta chain was captured in a study of cytomegalovirus exposure and HLA in healthy donors. This clone occurred a few times. This PCR relied on a set of 60 Vbeta primers and 13 Jbeta primers. The assay was immunoSEQ multiplex PCR, and TCRdb's table has in-frame clones only and misses some. The sample shows around 150,000 clones, approximately 72% of them seen only once. Sequencing used PBMCs. The clonotype comes from a man in his forties or fifties in good health and CMV-seronegative.

CDR3 amino acids: CASSPIHAGGAGELFF. The DNA of the CDR3 is TGCGCCAGCAGCCCAATTCACGCGGGAGGGGCCGGGGAGCTGTTTTTT. The genes are TRBV4-1 and TRBJ2-2; 9 nucleotides match TRBD2. With V trimmed by 4 bases and J by 6 bases, 9 bases remained unmatched. The germline V gene has CDR1 MGHRA and CDR2 YSYEKL. This CDR3 is 16 amino acids long.